The next 13 T cell receptor beta chains were all read from a single sample in a study of cytomegalovirus exposure and HLA in healthy donors. Primers for the PCR totalled 60 Vbeta and 13 Jbeta. The protocol was immunoSEQ multiplex PCR, while the TCRdb copy is restricted to in-frame clones and leaves out a portion. The data hold some 140,000 clones, with less than 85% observed a single time. Sequencing used PBMCs. Source of these receptors: a woman between 45 and 60 years old in good health and CMV-seropositive.

This rearrangement joins TRBV2 to TRBJ2-3, with TRBD2 identical over 9 bases. Germline values: CDR1 SNHLY, CDR2 FYNNEI. The CDR3 covers 14 residues. V was clipped by 7 bases and J by 5 bases; unmatched bases: 7. The CDR3 is CASNKRGVGDTQYF. In nucleotides, the CDR3 is TGTGCCAGCAATAAGCGGGGGGTGGGAGATACGCAGTATTTT.

This chain joins TRBV2 and TRBJ2-7; 7 bases agree with TRBD2. CDR1 and CDR2 (germline): SNHLY, FYNNEI. Losses at the gene ends were 5 bases for V and 3 bases for J; bases not matched to a gene: 13. The CDR3 loop spans 16 amino acids. In nucleotides, the CDR3 is TGTGCCAGCAGTTATACCGGGGGGTTAAAAGTCTACGAGCAGTACTTC. It codes for CASSYTGGLKVYEQYF.

This clone occurred a few times. The chain combines TRBV10-3 with TRBJ2-7; no clear D. CDR1 is ENHRY and CDR2 is SYGVKD in the germline V gene. Trimming left V 6 bases short and J 3 bases short, with 6 bases between. This CDR3 has 11 amino acids. CDR3 sequence: CAIRDNYEQYF. CDR3 coding DNA: TGTGCCATCAGAGACAACTACGAGCAGTACTTC.

The chain carries TRBV5-1 and TRBJ1-6; weak D call: TRBD1 (5 bases). The CDR3 loop spans 17 amino acids. The V end was cut by 3 bases, the J end by 7 bases, with 20 bases between. CDR1 and CDR2 from the germline V gene are SGHRS and YFSETQ. In nucleotides, the CDR3 is TGCGCCAGCAGCTCGAACCCCGACAGCGCGTTCAATTCACCCCTCCACTTT. Its translation is CASSSNPDSAFNSPLHF.

This chain joins TRBV5-6 and TRBJ2-1; a weak D match, TRBD2 (6 bases). Deletions cut 4 bases from V and 1 base from J, with 15 bases between. Per germline, CDR1 SGHDT and CDR2 YYEEEE. The CDR3 is 16 amino acids. Written as DNA, the CDR3 is TGTGCCAGCAGCCCATTAGCGGCGGGGTCCTACAATGAGCAGTTCTTC. Translation gives CASSPLAAGSYNEQFF.

The rearrangement uses TRBV21-1 and TRBJ1-5; the table's TRBD1 call for D was not verified on the DNA. TRBV21-1 is annotated as a pseudogene. There are 16 residues in the CDR3. CDR3 protein: CASQQAQMNSNQPQHF. The CDR3 coding sequence is TGTGCCAGCCAGCAGGCACAGATGAACAGCAATCAGCCCCAGCATTTT.

This clone was detected a few times. This chain joins TRBV7-4 and TRBJ2-5, with 8 bases aligning to TRBD2. The CDR3 runs to 18 residues. The J segment lost 3 bases and the V segment lost 5 bases, leaving 17 bases of the junction unmatched. Germline values: CDR1 SGHVT, CDR2 SQSDAQ. CDR3 bases: TGTGCCAGCAGCCCCCAGGCGGGGGGCGAGATTTCTGAAGAGACCCAGTACTTC. Encoded protein: CASSPQAGGEISEETQYF.

The chain combines TRBV10-3 with TRBJ2-3; TRBD1 matches at 7 bases. V trimming: 8 bases; J trimming: 4 bases; junction bases outside the gene matches: 9. The CDR3 spans 14 residues. From germline, CDR1 is ENHRY and CDR2 SYGVKD. For the CDR3, the DNA is TGTGCCATCGCCTCCGACAGGGCAGCAGATACGCAGTATTTT. It specifies CAIASDRAADTQYF.

This rearrangement joins TRBV5-1 to TRBJ2-3, with D unresolved. There are 11 residues in the CDR3. Trimming shortened V by 6 bases and J by 0 bases, and 2 bases separated the two germline ends. Germline lookup yields CDR1 SGHRS and CDR2 YFSETQ. Here the CDR3 reads CASTSTDTQYF. CDR3 in DNA: TGCGCCAGCACTAGCACAGATACGCAGTATTTT.

This clone has just one count. The gene calls are TRBV6-5 and TRBJ2-1, with 7 positions matching TRBD2. After removal of 4 bases from V and 0 bases from J, the junction contained 3 bases not matched to a gene. Germline CDR1 is MNHEY and CDR2 is SVGAGI. The CDR3 is made up of 15 amino acids. The CDR3 DNA is TGTGCCAGCAGTTCCTTAGCGGGCTCCTACAATGAGCAGTTCTTC. Protein sequence: CASSSLAGSYNEQFF.

The chain is built from TRBV5-4 and TRBJ1-2; 11 bases are a match to TRBD1. This CDR3 is built from 14 residues. The germline V gene encodes CDR1 SGHNT and CDR2 YYREEE (reference sequence). Trimming removed 5 bases from V and 6 bases from J; junction bases left unmatched: 6. The CDR3 is CASRSGQGADGYTF. CDR3 sequence (DNA): TGTGCCAGCAGATCTGGACAGGGGGCTGATGGCTACACCTTC.

The chain employs TRBV5-4 and TRBJ2-2; 8 nucleotides line up with TRBD1. This CDR3 has 15 residues. The germline CDR1 and CDR2 sequences are SGHNT and YYREEE (reference sequence). The junction had 5 bases not matched to a gene; V was cut back by 3 bases and J by 4 bases. CDR3 amino acids: CASSSRGRGTGELFF. For the CDR3, the DNA is TGTGCCAGCAGCTCCAGGGGGCGCGGCACCGGGGAGCTGTTTTTT.

This rearrangement joins TRBV28 to TRBJ1-5; 7 nucleotides align to TRBD1. This CDR3 region has 13 residues. Germline V gives CDR1 MDHEN, CDR2 SYDVKM. Unmatched junction bases numbered 8, after V lost 6 bases and J lost 9 bases. The CDR3: CASRRQGFGPQHF. For the CDR3, the DNA is TGTGCCAGCAGACGACAGGGTTTTGGGCCCCAGCATTTT.